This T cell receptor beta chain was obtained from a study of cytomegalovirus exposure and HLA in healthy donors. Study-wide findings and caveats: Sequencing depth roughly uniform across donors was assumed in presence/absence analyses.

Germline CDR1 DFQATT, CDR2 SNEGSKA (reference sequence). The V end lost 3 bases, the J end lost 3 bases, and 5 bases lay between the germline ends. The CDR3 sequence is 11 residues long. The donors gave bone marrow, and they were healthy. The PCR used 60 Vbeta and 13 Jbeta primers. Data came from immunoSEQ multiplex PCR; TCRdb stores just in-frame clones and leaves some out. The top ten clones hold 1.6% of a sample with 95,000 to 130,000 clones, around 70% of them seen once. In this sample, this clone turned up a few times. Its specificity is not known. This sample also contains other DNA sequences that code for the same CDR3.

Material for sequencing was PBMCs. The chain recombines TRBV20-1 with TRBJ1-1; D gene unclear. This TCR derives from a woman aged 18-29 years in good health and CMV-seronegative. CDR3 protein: CSASGDTEAFF. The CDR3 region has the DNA TGCAGTGCTAGTGGAGACACTGAAGCTTTCTTT.